The 22 T cell receptor beta chains reported below all come from one sample, sequenced in a study of cytomegalovirus exposure and HLA in healthy donors. Some clones are missing from TCRdb's copy, which holds only in-frame ones; the method was immunoSEQ multiplex PCR. The sample holds 100,000 to 150,000 clones, around 95% seen once. The specimen sequenced was PBMCs. The source of these receptors is a man aged 18 to 30 in good health and CMV-seronegative.

V and J are TRBV27 and TRBJ2-7; 9 bases map to TRBD1. CDR1 and CDR2 from the germline V gene are MNHEY and SMNVEV (reference sequence). The CDR3 loop spans 17 amino acids. With V trimmed by 0 bases and J by 5 bases, 11 bases remained unmatched. The CDR3 sequence is CASSLSFLSGQGNEQYF. The DNA for the CDR3 is TGTGCCAGCAGTTTATCGTTTTTGTCGGGACAGGGCAACGAGCAGTACTTC.

The chain has TRBV10-3 and TRBJ1-5; D may be TRBD1 (5 bases). Germline CDR1 is ENHRY and CDR2 is SYGVKD. CDR3 size: 13 residues. Trimming left V 6 bases short and J 5 bases short, with 11 bases between. The CDR3 sequence: CAISGGEDQPQHF. The CDR3 nucleotides read TGTGCCATCAGCGGGGGGGAGGATCAGCCCCAGCATTTT.

V gene TRBV4-3 combines with J gene TRBJ2-1; D is unresolved. The CDR3 loop spans 16 amino acids. V shed 0 bases and J shed 3 bases, with 12 bases lying between them. Germline-derived CDR1 and CDR2 are LGHNA and YSLEER. As DNA, the CDR3 is TGCGCCAGCAGCCAAGAATTGAGTCTAGTCTACAATGAGCAGTTCTTC. Its translation is CASSQELSLVYNEQFF.

This sequence joins TRBV2 and TRBJ2-5; 7 nucleotides line up with TRBD2. The V gene end was trimmed by 1 base and the J gene end by 2 bases; junction bases not matched to a gene: 4. Germline V CDR1 and CDR2: SNHLY, FYNNEI. There are 15 residues in the CDR3. This chain's CDR3 is CASSEGLAVQETQYF. CDR3 coding DNA: TGTGCCAGCAGTGAAGGACTAGCCGTTCAAGAGACCCAGTACTTC.

The rearrangement uses TRBV5-1 and TRBJ1-5; TRBD1 might be the D (5 bases). The CDR3 spans 16 residues. The germline V gene has CDR1 SGHRS and CDR2 YFSETQ. V was clipped by 2 bases and J by 5 bases, with 17 bases between them. This chain's CDR3 is CASSLNAQGNHQPQHF. The CDR3, as DNA: TGCGCCAGCAGCTTAAATGCGCAGGGTAACCATCAGCCCCAGCATTTT. The variable domain in full, with the rest retrieved from reference TRBV5-1 and TRBJ1-5, is KAGVTQTPRYLIKTRGQQVTLSCSPISGHRSVSWYQQTPGQGLQFLFEYFSETQRNKGNFPGRFSGRQFSNSRSEMNVSTLELGDSALYLCASSLNAQGNHQPQHFGDGTRLSIL.

This sequence joins TRBV4-3 and TRBJ2-2; D is unclear. The CDR3 loop spans 14 amino acids. In germline, CDR1 is LGHNA, CDR2 YSLEER. Trimming removed 3 bases from V and 2 bases from J, with 7 bases in between. The CDR3 bases are TGCGCCAGCAGCCAGACTCAAAACACCGGGGAGCTGTTTTTT. It translates to CASSQTQNTGELFF.

This clone has just one count. The chain recombines TRBV27 with TRBJ2-1; D gene uncertain. Germline CDR1 is MNHEY and CDR2 is SMNVEV (reference sequence). Trimming pared 4 bases from V and 7 bases from J, leaving 8 bases between. This CDR3 has 12 residues. The CDR3 sequence is CASSSLLNEQFF. CDR3 bases: TGTGCCAGCAGTTCCCTATTGAATGAGCAGTTCTTC.

The chain is built from TRBV10-1 and TRBJ2-7; a weak D match, TRBD1 (6 bases). Germline CDR1 WNHNN, CDR2 SYGVQD (reference sequence). Between the trimmed V and J ends, which lost 2 bases and 3 bases, there was a span of 20 bases. The CDR3 is 17 residues long. The CDR3 loop reads CASSEPAGTPEDYEQYF. As DNA, the CDR3 is TGCGCCAGCAGTGAGCCCGCCGGGACACCGGAGGACTACGAGCAGTACTTC.

This clone was recorded only once. The rearrangement links TRBV7-3 to TRBJ1-1, with a possible D match to TRBD1 (5 bases). With 4 bases removed from V and 1 base from J, the gap between germline ends came to 7 bases. CDR3 length: 13 amino acids. The germline CDR1 and CDR2 sequences are SGHTA and FQGTGA. The CDR3 DNA is TGTGCCAGCAGCTCACAGGAGAACACTGAAGCTTTCTTT. Translating it yields CASSSQENTEAFF.

The chain joins TRBV9 to TRBJ2-5; TRBD1 might be the D (5 bases). Trimming pared 1 base from V and 3 bases from J, leaving 10 bases between. The germline V gene has CDR1 SGDLS and CDR2 YYNGEE. The CDR3 is 14 amino acids. This chain's CDR3 is CASSVNTGEETQYF. The CDR3 DNA reads TGTGCCAGCAGCGTAAATACAGGCGAAGAGACCCAGTACTTC.

The V call is TRBV7-3, the J call TRBJ2-7; TRBD1 agrees at 7 bases. The length of the CDR3 is 14 residues. The V gene end was trimmed by 1 base and the J gene end by 5 bases; junction bases not matched to a gene: 5. Germline-derived CDR1 and CDR2 are SGHTA and FQGTGA. This chain's CDR3 is CASSLIQGSDEQYF. The CDR3 DNA follows: TGTGCCAGCAGCTTAATACAGGGGTCCGACGAGCAGTACTTC. Complete variable domain (other parts from reference TRBV7-3 and TRBJ2-7): GAGVSQTPSNKVTEKGKYVELRCDPISGHTALYWYRQSLGQGPEFLIYFQGTGAADDSGLPNDRFFAVRPEGSVSTLKIQRTERGDSAVYLCASSLIQGSDEQYFGPGTRLTVT.

The chain recombines TRBV28 with TRBJ2-1; D is unresolved. There are 13 residues in the CDR3. In germline, CDR1 is MDHEN, CDR2 SYDVKM. Trimming shortened V by 3 bases and J by 8 bases, and 11 bases separated the two germline ends. The CDR3 sequence is CASSFRLTDEQFF. The CDR3 bases are TGTGCCAGCAGTTTCAGGCTAACCGATGAGCAGTTCTTC.

This rearrangement joins TRBV25-1 to TRBJ2-5; tentatively, D is TRBD2 (6 bases). Trimming left V 6 bases short and J 2 bases short, with 25 bases between. CDR1 MGHDK and CDR2 SYGVNS come from the germline V gene. This CDR3 is built from 18 residues. CDR3 coding DNA: TGTGCCAGCAGCCCTGACCTGATTGTTGGGCTAGCGCAAGAGACCCAGTACTTC. Amino acids: CASSPDLIVGLAQETQYF.

This chain uses TRBV14 with TRBJ2-7; possibly TRBD1 for D (6 bases). CDR1 and CDR2 (germline): SGHDN, FVKESK. This CDR3 comprises 15 residues. V was trimmed by 2 bases and J by 0 bases, leaving 11 bases between them. The DNA for the CDR3 is TGTGCCAGCAGCCAACCAGGGGTAGGCTCCTACGAGCAGTACTTC. Protein product: CASSQPGVGSYEQYF.

The chain couples TRBV7-2 to TRBJ2-4; 8 bases align to TRBD2. The CDR3 runs 14 residues. The V and J ends lost 4 bases and 6 bases, in that order; junction bases with no gene match: 5. Germline CDR1 and CDR2: SGHTA and FQGNSA. For the CDR3, the DNA is TGTGCCAGCAGCTCCCCGAGCGGGGGAAACATTCAGTACTTC. Residues: CASSSPSGGNIQYF. The complete variable domain, with remaining parts taken from reference TRBV7-2 and TRBJ2-4, reads GAGVSQSPSNKVTEKGKDVELRCDPISGHTALYWYRQSLGQGLEFLIYFQGNSAPDKSGLPSDRFSAERTGGSVSTLTIQRTQQEDSAVYLCASSSPSGGNIQYFGAGTRLSVL.

The CDR3 DNA is TGTGCCAGCAGCCTCGGGACAGACCTTAGCTACACCTTC. It codes for CASSLGTDLSYTF. The rearrangement links TRBV28 to TRBJ1-2; 7 positions match TRBD1. The J segment lost 9 bases and the V segment lost 6 bases, leaving 10 bases of the junction unmatched. CDR1 is MDHEN, CDR2 SYDVKM, per germline. The CDR3 has 13 residues.

The chain links TRBV7-9 to TRBJ2-5; possible D gene TRBD1, 6 bases. This CDR3 is 18 amino acids long. V was trimmed by 5 bases and J by 0 bases, leaving 22 bases between them. Germline CDR1 reads SEHNR; CDR2 reads FQNEAQ (reference sequence). DNA of the CDR3: TGTGCCAGCAGCCACGCTCTTACACGGGACAAGTACCAAGAGACCCAGTACTTC. It encodes CASSHALTRDKYQETQYF.

The chain combines TRBV7-3 with TRBJ2-7; 9 bases line up with TRBD1. After removal of 4 bases from V and 7 bases from J, the junction contained 5 bases not matched to a gene. The CDR3 is made up of 13 amino acids. Germline CDR1 SGHTA, CDR2 FQGTGA. Here the CDR3 reads CASSWTGEGEQYF. In DNA, the CDR3 is TGTGCCAGCAGCTGGACAGGGGAGGGAGAGCAGTACTTC. The entire variable domain, with the rest obtained from reference TRBV7-3 and TRBJ2-7, is as follows: GAGVSQTPSNKVTEKGKYVELRCDPISGHTALYWYRQSLGQGPEFLIYFQGTGAADDSGLPNDRFFAVRPEGSVSTLKIQRTERGDSAVYLCASSWTGEGEQYFGPGTRLTVT.

The rearrangement uses TRBV29-1 and TRBJ2-3, with a possible D match to TRBD2 (5 bases). The V and J ends lost 3 bases and 1 base respectively, with 11 bases between them. Germline-derived CDR1 and CDR2 are SQVTM and ANQGSEA. The CDR3 runs 14 residues. The CDR3, as DNA: TGCAGCGTTGATACCTGGACTGGCACAGATACGCAGTATTTT. This encodes CSVDTWTGTDTQYF.

The chain joins TRBV19 to TRBJ1-2, with TRBD1 as a possible D gene (5 bases). V was shortened by 3 bases and J by 4 bases, with 24 bases between the two germline ends. The CDR3 has 18 amino acids. Germline V gene lookup returns CDR1 LNHDA and CDR2 SQIVND (reference sequence). CDR3 sequence: CASSIVFQKRGGFYGYTF. CDR3 sequence (DNA): TGTGCCAGTAGTATTGTCTTCCAGAAACGGGGGGGATTCTATGGCTACACCTTC.

The chain couples TRBV7-2 to TRBJ2-1; TRBD1 is a possible D gene (5 bases). Germline V gene sequence: CDR1 SGHTA, CDR2 FQGNSA. V lost 1 base and J 5 bases, leaving 6 bases between the germline ends. This CDR3 is built from 13 residues. CDR3 in DNA: TGTGCCAGCAGCTTAGAGGGGCACAATGAGCAGTTCTTC. This codes for CASSLEGHNEQFF.

The chain has TRBV7-8 and TRBJ2-1, with TRBD2 identical over 7 bases. Germline V gene sequence: CDR1 SGHVS, CDR2 FQNEAQ. V trimming: 3 bases; J trimming: 9 bases; junction bases outside the gene matches: 5. CDR3 length equals 13 residues. CDR3 residues: CASSFNSGTEQFF. The CDR3 DNA is TGTGCCAGCAGCTTTAACAGCGGGACTGAGCAGTTCTTC.